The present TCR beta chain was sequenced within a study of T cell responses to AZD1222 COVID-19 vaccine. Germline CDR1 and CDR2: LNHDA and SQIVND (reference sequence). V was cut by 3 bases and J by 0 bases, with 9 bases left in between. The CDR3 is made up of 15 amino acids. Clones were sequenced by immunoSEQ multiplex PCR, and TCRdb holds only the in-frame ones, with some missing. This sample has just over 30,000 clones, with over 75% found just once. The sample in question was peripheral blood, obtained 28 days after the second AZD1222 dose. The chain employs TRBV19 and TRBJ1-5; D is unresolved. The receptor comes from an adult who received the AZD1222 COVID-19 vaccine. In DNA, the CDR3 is TGTGCCAGTAGTATGTGGCAGGCTAGCAATCAGCCCCAGCATTTT. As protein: CASSMWQASNQPQHF.